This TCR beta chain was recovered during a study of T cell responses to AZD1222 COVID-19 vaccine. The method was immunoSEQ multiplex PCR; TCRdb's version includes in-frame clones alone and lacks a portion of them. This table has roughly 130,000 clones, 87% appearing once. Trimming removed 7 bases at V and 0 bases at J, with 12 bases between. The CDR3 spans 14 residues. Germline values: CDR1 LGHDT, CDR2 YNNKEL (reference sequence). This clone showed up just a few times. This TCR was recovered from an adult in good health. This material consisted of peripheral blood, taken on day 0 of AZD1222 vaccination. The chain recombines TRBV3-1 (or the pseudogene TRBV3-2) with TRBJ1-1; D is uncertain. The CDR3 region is CASTRTGLNTEAFF. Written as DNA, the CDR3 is TGTGCCAGCACCCGGACGGGTTTGAACACTGAAGCTTTCTTT.